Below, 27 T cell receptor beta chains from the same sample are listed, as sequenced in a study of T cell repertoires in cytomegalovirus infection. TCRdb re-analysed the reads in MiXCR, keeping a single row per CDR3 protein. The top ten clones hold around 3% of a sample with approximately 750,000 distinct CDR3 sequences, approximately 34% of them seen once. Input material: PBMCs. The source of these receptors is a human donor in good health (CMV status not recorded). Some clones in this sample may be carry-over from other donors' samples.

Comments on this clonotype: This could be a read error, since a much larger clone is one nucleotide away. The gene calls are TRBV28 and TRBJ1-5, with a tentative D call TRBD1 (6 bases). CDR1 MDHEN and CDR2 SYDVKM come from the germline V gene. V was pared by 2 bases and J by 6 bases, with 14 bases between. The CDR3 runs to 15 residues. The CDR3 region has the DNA TGTGCCAGCAGTTTAGGCAGGGGTAGACCTCAGCCCCAGCATTTT. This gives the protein CASSLGRGRPQPQHF.

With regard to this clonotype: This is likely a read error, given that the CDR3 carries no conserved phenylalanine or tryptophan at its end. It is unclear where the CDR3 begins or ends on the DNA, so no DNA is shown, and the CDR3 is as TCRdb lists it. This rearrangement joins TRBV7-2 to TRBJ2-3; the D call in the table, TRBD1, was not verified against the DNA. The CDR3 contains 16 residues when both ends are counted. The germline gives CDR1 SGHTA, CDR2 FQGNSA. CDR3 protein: CASSLLRPGETDTPYL.

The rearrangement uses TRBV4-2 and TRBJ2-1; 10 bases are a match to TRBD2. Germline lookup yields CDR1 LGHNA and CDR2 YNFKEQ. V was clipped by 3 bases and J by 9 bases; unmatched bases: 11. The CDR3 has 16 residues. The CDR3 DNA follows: TGTGCCAGCAGCCAGAAGGGAGTAGCGGGAGGATTTGAGCAGTTCTTC. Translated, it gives CASSQKGVAGGFEQFF.

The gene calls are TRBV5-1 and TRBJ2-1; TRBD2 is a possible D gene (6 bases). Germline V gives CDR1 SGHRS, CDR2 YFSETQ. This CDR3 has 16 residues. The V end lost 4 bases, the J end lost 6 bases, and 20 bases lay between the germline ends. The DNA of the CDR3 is TGCGCCAGCAGCCCAGGACCGGTTGGGGGAGGCAATGAGCAGTTCTTC. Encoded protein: CASSPGPVGGGNEQFF.

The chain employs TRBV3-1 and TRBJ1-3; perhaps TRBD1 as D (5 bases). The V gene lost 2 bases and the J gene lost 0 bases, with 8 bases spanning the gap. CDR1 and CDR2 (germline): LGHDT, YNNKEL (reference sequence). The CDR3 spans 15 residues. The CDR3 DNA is TGTGCCAGCAGCCAACCCAGGGACTCTGGAAACACCATATATTTT. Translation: CASSQPRDSGNTIYF.

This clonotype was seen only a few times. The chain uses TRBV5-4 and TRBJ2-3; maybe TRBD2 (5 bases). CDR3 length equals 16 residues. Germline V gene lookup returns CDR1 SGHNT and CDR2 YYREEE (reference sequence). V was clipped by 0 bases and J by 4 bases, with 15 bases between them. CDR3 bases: TGTGCCAGCAGCTTGGCCCGGGGTACTCTCGCAGATACGCAGTATTTT. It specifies CASSLARGTLADTQYF.

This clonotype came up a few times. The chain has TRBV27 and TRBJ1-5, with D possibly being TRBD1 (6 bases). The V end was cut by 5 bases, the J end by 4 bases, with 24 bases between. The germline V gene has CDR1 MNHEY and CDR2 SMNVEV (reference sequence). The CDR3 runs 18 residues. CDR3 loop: CASSPYGTSLNPNQPQHF. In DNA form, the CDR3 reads TGTGCCAGCAGTCCCTATGGGACATCCCTAAACCCGAATCAGCCCCAGCATTTT.

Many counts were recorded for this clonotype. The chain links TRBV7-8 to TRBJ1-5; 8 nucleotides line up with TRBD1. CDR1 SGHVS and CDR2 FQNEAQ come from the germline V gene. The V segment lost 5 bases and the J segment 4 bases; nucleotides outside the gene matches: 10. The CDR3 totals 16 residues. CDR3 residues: CASSPNSRTGNQPQHF. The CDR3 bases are TGTGCCAGCAGCCCTAACTCTCGGACAGGGAATCAGCCCCAGCATTTT.

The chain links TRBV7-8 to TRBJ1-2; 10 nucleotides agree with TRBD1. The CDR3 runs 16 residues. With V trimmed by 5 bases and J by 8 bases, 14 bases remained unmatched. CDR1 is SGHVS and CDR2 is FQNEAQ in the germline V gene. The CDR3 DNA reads TGTGCCAGCAGCGGCAGAACCGGGACAGGGGAGTGGGGCTACACCTTC. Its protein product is CASSGRTGTGEWGYTF.

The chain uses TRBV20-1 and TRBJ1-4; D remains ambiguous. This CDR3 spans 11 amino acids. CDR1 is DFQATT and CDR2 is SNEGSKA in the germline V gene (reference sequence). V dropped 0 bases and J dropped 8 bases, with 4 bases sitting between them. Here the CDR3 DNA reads TGCAGTGCTAGAGACAGGGAAAAACTGTTTTTT. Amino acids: CSARDREKLFF.

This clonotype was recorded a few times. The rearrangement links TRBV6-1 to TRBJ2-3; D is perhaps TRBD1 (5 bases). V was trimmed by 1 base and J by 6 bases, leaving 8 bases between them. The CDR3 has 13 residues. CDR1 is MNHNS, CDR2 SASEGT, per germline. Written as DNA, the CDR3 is TGTGCCAGCAGTGAAGGTCACAGGGATACGCAGTATTTT. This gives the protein CASSEGHRDTQYF.

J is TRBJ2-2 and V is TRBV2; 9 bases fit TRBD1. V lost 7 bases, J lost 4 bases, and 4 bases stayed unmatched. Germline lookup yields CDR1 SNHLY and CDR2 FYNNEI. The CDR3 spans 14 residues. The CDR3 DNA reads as TGTGCCAGCACGGGACAGGGTAGCACCGGGGAGCTGTTTTTT. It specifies CASTGQGSTGELFF. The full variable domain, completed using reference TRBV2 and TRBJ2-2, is EPEVTQTPSHQVTQMGQEVILRCVPISNHLYFYWYRQILGQKVEFLVSFYNNEISEKSEIFDDQFSVERPDGSNFTLKIRSTKLEDSAMYFCASTGQGSTGELFFGEGSRLTVL.

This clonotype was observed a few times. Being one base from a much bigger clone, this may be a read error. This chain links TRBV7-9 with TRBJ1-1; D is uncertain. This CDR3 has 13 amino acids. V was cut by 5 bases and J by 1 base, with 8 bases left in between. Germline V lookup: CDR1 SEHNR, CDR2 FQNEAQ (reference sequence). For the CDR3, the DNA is TGTGCCAGCAGCGTACAGCAGAACACTGAAGCTTTCTTT. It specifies CASSVQQNTEAFF.

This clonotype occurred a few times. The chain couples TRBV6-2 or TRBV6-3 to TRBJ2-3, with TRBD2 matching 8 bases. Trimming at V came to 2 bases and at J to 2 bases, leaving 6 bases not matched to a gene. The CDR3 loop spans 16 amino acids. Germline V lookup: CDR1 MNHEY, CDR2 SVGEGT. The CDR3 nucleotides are TGTGCCAGCAGTTACCAGCGGGAGAGTCTCACAGATACGCAGTATTTT. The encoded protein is CASSYQRESLTDTQYF.

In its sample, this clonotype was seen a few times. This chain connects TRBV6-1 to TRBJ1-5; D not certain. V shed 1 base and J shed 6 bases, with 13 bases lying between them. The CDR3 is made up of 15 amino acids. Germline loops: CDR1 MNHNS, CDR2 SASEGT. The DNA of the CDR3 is TGTGCCAGCAGTGAAGTCACCCTGAGGGCTCAGCCCCAGCATTTT. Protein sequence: CASSEVTLRAQPQHF.

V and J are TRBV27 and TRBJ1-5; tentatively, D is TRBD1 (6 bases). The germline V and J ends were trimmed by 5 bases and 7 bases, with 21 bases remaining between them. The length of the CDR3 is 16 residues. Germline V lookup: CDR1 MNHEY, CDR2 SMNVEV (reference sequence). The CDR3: CASSPSTGEVVQPQHF. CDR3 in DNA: TGTGCCAGCAGTCCCTCGACAGGAGAGGTTGTGCAGCCCCAGCATTTT.

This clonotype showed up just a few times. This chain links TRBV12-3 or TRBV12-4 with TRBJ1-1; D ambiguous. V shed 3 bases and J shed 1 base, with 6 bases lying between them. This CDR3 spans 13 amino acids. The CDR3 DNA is TGTGCCAGCAGTTTTAGTGAGAACACTGAAGCTTTCTTT. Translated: CASSFSENTEAFF.

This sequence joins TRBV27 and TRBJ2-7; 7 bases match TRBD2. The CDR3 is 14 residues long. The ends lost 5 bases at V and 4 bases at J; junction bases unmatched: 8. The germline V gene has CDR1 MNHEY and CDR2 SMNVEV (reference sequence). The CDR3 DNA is TGTGCCAGCAGTCCCGGACTAGTGGGATACGAGCAGTACTTC. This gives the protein CASSPGLVGYEQYF.

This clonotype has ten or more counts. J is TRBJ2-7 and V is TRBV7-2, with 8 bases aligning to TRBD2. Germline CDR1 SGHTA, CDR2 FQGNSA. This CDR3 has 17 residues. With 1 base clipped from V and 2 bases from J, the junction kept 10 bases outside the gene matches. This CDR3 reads CASSLGSVAGLPYEQYF. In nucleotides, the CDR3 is TGTGCCAGCAGCTTAGGGTCGGTAGCGGGGCTCCCCTACGAGCAGTACTTC. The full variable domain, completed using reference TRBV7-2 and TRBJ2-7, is GAGVSQSPSNKVTEKGKDVELRCDPISGHTALYWYRQSLGQGLEFLIYFQGNSAPDKSGLPSDRFSAERTGGSVSTLTIQRTQQEDSAVYLCASSLGSVAGLPYEQYFGPGTRLTVT.

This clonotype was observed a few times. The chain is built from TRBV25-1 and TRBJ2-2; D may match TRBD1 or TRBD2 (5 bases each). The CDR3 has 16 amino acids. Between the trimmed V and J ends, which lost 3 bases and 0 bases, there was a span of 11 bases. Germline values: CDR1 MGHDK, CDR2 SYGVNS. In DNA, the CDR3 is TGTGCCAGCAGTGATCGGGGCGGACCGAACACCGGGGAGCTGTTTTTT. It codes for CASSDRGGPNTGELFF.

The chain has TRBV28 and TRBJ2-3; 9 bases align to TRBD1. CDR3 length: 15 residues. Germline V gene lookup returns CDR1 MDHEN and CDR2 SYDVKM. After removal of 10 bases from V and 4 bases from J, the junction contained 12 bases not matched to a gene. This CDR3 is CATVALGQGADTQYF. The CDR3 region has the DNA TGTGCCACCGTAGCGTTGGGACAGGGTGCAGATACGCAGTATTTT.

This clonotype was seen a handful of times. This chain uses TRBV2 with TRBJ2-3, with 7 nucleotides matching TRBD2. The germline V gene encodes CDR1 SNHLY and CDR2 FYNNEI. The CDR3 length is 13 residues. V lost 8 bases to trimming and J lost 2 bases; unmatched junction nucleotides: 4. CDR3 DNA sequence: TGTGCCAGCGAGCGGGAACACACAGATACGCAGTATTTT. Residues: CASEREHTDTQYF.

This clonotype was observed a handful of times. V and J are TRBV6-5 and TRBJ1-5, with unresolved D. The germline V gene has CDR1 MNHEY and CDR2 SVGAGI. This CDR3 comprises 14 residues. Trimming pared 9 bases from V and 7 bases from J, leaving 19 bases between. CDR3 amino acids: CASSEGFALQPQHF. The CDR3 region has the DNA TGTGCCAGTAGCGAGGGATTCGCGTTGCAGCCCCAGCATTTT.

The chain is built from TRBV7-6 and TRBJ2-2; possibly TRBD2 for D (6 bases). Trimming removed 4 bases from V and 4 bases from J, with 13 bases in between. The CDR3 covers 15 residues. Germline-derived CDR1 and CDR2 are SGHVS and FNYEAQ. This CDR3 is CASSSETRSTGELFF. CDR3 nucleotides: TGTGCCAGCAGCTCTGAGACTAGGTCCACCGGGGAGCTGTTTTTT.

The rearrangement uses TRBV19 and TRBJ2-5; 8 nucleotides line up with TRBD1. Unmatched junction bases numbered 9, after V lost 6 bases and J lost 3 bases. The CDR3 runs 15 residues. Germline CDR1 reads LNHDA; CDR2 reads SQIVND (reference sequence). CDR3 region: CASRTYDRGKETQYF. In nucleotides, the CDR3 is TGTGCCAGTAGAACTTATGACAGGGGAAAAGAGACCCAGTACTTC.

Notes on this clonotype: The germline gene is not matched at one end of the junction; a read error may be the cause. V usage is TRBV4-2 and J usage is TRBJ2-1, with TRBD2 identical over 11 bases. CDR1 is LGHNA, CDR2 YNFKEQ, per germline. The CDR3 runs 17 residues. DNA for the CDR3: TGTGCCAGCAGCCACGTGGGGAATAGCGGGAGGGGGGATGAGCCGTTCTTC. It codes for CASSHVGNSGRGDEPFF.

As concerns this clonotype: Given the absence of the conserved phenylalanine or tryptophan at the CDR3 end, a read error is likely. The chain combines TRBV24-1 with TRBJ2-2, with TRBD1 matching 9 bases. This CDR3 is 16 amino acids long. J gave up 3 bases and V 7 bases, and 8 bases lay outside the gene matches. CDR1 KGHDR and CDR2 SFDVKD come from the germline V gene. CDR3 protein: CATSHSGTGHTGELFL. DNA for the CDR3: TGTGCCACCAGCCACTCCGGGACAGGGCACACCGGGGAGCTGTTTTTG.